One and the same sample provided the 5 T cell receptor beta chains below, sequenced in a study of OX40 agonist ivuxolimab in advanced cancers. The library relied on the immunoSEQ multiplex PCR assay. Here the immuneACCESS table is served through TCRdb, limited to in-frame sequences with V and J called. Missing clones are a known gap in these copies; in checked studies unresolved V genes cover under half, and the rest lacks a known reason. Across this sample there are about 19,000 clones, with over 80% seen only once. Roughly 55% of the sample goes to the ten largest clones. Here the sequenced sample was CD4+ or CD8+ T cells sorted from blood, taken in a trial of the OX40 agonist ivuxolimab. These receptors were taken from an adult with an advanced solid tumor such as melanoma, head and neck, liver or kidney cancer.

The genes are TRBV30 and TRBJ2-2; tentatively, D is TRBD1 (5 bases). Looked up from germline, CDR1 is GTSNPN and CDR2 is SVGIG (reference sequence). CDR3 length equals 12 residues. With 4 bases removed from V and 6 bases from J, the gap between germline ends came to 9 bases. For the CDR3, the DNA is TGTGCCTGGACGCAGGGTGCCGGGGAGCTGTTTTTT. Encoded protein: CAWTQGAGELFF.

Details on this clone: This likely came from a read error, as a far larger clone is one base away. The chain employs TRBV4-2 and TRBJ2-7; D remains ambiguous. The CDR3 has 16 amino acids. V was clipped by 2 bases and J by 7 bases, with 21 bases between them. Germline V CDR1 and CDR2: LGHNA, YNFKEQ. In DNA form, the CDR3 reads TGTGCCAGCAGCCAAACCACCCGAGACCCACCAACAGAGCAGTACTTC. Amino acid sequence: CASSQTTRDPPTEQYF.

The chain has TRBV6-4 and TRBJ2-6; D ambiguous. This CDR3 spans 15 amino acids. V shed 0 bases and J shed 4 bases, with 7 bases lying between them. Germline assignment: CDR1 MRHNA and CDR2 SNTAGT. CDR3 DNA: TGTGCCAGCAGTGACTCTGGGGAAGGGGCCAACGTCCTGACTTTC. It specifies CASSDSGEGANVLTF.

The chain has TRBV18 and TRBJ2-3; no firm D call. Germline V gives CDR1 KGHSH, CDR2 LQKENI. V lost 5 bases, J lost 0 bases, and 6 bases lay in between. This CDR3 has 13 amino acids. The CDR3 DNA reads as TGTGCCAGCTCAACCGACAGCACAGATACGCAGTATTTT. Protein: CASSTDSTDTQYF.

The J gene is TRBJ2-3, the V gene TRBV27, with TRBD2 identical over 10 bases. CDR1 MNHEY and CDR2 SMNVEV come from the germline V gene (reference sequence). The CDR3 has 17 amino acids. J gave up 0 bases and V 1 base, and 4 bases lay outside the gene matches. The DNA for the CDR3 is TGTGCCAGCAGTTTATTGGCTAGCGGGGGAAGCACAGATACGCAGTATTTT. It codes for CASSLLASGGSTDTQYF.